This TCR beta chain was captured in a study of identical twins. Regarding the study as a whole: Carriage of fewer insertions was seen in abundant cord blood beta clonotypes, whereas memory repertoires showed none. For monozygotic twins, models underestimated out-of-frame TCR alpha sharing.

V was trimmed by 7 bases and J by 8 bases, leaving 24 bases between them. The CDR3 covers 15 residues. The germline CDR1 and CDR2 sequences are SGHRS and YFSETQ. Comment on this clonotype: Its antigen remains unknown.

TCRdb reprocessed the 5' RACE reads with MiXCR, giving one entry per CDR3 protein. The sample yields over 200,000 distinct CDR3 sequences, roughly a tenth seen once. This TCR was recovered from a man aged 50-60 years in good health. This chain links TRBV5-1 with TRBJ1-2; possible D gene TRBD1, 5 bases. The sample consisted of memory T cells sorted from blood. The CDR3 here is CASPEPGTADRGYTF. In DNA, the CDR3 is TGCGCCAGCCCCGAACCTGGGACGGCCGATAGGGGCTACACCTTC.